The subject of this entry is one TCR beta chain. What it recognizes is unknown. V gave up 7 bases and J gave up 2 bases, with 8 bases separating them. The CDR3 extends over 11 amino acids. The germline V gene has CDR1 SQVTM and CDR2 ANQGSEA. Division of CD4+ cells produced a CD45RA+ naive subset and a CD45RA-negative memory subset. The sample comes from a study of shared clonotypes between healthy human individuals. In the authors' methods: Filtering of immunoSEQ junctional sequences could not match full-length read filtering. The data were produced by immunoSEQ multiplex PCR, yet TCRdb's version contains in-frame clones alone and is incomplete. V, J and clone size reflect that table, while D and trimming were determined from the DNA. Of fewer than 400,000 clones listed, around 74% were seen once; the top ten hold 9% to 12%. Overall study findings and caveats: Of the naive CD4 clonotypes, about 5% were shared across several donors. Sorted-subset samples were not fully sequenced, rarefaction indicated.

The material sequenced was memory CD4+ T cells sorted from blood. Sample subset: CD45RA-negative fraction. This chain connects TRBV29-1 to TRBJ1-1, with D unclear. The clonotype was recovered from a man aged 25-40 years in good health. In DNA, the CDR3 is TGCAGCGGCCGACATAACACTGAAGCTTTCTTT. Translating it yields CSGRHNTEAFF.